This T cell receptor (beta chain) was documented in a study of immune characterization of retroperitoneal liposarcoma. TCRdb reprocessed the PCR reads via MiXCR and lists one record per CDR3 protein. The sample holds around 12,000 distinct CDR3 sequences, roughly 44% seen once. The CDR3 is 15 amino acids. Trimming took off 5 bases at V and 0 bases at J, with 13 bases between the two ends. CDR1 is MNHNY, CDR2 SVGAGI, per germline (reference sequence). The chain is built from TRBV6-6 and TRBJ1-2; D gene unclear. The clonotype was recovered from a female donor with retroperitoneal liposarcoma. The sample comprised tumor tissue. CDR3 protein: CASSLNVGANYGYTF. The CDR3 bases are TGTGCCAGCAGTCTAAACGTAGGAGCTAACTATGGCTACACCTTC.